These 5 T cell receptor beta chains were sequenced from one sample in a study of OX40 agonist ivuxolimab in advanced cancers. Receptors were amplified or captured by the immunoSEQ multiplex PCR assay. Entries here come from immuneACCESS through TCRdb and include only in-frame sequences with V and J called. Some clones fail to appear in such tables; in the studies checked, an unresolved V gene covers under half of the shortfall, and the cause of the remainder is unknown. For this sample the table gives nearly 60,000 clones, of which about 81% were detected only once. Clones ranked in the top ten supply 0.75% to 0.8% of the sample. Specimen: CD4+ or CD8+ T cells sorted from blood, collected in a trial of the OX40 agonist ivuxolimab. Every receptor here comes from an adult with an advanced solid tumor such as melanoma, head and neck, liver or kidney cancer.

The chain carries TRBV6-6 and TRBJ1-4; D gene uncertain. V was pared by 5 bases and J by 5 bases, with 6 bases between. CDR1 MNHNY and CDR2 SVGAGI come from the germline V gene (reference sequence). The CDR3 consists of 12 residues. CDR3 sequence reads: CASSPVNEKLFF. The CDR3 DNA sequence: TGTGCCAGCAGTCCAGTGAATGAAAAACTGTTTTTT.

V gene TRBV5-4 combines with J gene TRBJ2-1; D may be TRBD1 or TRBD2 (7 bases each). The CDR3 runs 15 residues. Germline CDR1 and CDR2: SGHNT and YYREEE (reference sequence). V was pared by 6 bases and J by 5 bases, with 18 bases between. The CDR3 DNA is TGTGCCAGCACCAGGGGGGCGAGCGGGGACAATGAGCAGTTCTTC. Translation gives CASTRGASGDNEQFF.

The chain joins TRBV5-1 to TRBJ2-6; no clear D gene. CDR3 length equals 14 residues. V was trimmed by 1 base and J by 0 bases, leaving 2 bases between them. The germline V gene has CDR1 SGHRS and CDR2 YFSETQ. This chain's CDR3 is CASSLSSGANVLTF. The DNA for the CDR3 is TGCGCCAGCAGCTTGAGCTCTGGGGCCAACGTCCTGACTTTC.

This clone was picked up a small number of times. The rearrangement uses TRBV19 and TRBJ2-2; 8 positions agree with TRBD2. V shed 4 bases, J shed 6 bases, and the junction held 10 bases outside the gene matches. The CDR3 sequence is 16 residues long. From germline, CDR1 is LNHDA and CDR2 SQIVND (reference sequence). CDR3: CASSTGAGVASGELFF. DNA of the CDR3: TGTGCCAGTAGTACCGGAGCGGGGGTGGCTTCCGGGGAGCTGTTTTTT.

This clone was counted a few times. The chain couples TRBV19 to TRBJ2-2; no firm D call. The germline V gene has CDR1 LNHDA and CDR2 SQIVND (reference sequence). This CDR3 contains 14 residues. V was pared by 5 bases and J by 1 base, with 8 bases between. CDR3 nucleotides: TGTGCCAGTAGTCCCCCGCAGAACACCGGGGAGCTGTTTTTT. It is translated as CASSPPQNTGELFF.